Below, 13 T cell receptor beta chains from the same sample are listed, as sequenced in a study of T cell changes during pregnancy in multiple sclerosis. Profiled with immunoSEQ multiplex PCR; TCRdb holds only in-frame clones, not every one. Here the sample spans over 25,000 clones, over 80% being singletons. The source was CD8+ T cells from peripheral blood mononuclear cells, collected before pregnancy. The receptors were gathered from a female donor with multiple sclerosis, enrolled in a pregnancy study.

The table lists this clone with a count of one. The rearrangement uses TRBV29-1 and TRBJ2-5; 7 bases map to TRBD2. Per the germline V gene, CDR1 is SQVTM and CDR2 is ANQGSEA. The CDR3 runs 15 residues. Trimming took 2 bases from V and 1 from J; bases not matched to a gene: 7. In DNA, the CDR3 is TGCAGCGTTGAATTGGGAGGGGTGCCCCAAGAGACCCAGTACTTC. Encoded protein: CSVELGGVPQETQYF.

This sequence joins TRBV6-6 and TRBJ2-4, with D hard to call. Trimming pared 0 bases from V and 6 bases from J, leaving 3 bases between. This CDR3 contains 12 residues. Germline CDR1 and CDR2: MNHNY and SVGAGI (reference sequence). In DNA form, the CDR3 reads TGTGCCAGCAGTTACTCGCGAAACATTCAGTACTTC. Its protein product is CASSYSRNIQYF.

The CDR3 region has the DNA TGTGCCAGCAGCTTATTAGCAGATACGCAGTATTTT. Translated, it gives CASSLLADTQYF. The rearrangement links TRBV13 to TRBJ2-3; no firm D call. The CDR3 contains 12 residues. Germline lookup yields CDR1 PRHDT and CDR2 FYEKMQ (reference sequence). The V end was cut by 2 bases, the J end by 4 bases, with 4 bases between.

CDR3 sequence reads: CASSATGAEAFF. Here the CDR3 DNA reads TGTGCCAGCAGTGCGACAGGGGCTGAAGCTTTCTTT. This chain joins TRBV25-1 and TRBJ1-1, with TRBD1 matching over 8 bases. This CDR3 comprises 12 residues. With 4 bases clipped from V and 6 bases from J, the junction kept 1 base outside the gene matches. CDR1 and CDR2 (germline): MGHDK, SYGVNS.

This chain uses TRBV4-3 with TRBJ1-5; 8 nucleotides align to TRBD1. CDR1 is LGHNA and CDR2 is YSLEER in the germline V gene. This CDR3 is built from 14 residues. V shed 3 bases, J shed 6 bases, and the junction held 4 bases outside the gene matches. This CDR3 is CASSQDRVGQPQHF. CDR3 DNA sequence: TGCGCCAGCAGCCAGGACAGGGTGGGTCAGCCCCAGCATTTT.

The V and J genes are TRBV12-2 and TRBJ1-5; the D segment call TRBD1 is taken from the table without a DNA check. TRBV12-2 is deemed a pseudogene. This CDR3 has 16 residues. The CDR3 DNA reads TGTGCAAGTCGCTTAGGGGGGCGGTATAGCAATCAGCCCCAGCATTTT. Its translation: CASRLGGRYSNQPQHF.

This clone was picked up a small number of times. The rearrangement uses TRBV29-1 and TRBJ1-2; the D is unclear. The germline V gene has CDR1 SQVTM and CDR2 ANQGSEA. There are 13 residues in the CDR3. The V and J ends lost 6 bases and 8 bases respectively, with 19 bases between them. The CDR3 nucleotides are TGCAGCGTCTTCCCTTATGGGTTGGAGGGCTACACCTTC. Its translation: CSVFPYGLEGYTF.

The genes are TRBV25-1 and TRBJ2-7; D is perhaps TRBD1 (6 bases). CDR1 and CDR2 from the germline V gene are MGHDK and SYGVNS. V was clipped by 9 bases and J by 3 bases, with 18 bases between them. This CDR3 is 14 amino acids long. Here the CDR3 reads CASAFWDNNYEQYF. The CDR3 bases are TGTGCCAGTGCTTTTTGGGACAACAACTACGAGCAGTACTTC.

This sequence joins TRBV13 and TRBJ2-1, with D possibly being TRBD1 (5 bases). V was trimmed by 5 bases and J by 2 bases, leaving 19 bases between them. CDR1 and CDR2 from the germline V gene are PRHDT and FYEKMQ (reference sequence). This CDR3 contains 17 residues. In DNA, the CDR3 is TGTGCCAGCAGCATAGAGGACACCTCCTTTGCCTACAATGAGCAGTTCTTC. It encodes CASSIEDTSFAYNEQFF.

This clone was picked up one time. The CDR3 DNA reads TGTGCCAGCAGTGGACTAGCGGGAGAGACCGGGGAGCTGTTTTTT. Its protein product is CASSGLAGETGELFF. The chain carries TRBV6-5 and TRBJ2-2, with 13 positions matching TRBD2. CDR3 length: 15 amino acids. Germline CDR1 MNHEY, CDR2 SVGAGI. V shed 5 bases and J 5 bases; nucleotides not matched to a gene: 2.

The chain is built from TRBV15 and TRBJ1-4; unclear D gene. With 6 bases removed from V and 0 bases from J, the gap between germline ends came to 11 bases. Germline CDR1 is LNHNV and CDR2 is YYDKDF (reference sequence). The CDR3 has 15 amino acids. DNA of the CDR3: TGTGCCACCAGGGTATCAGTTGCAACTAATGAAAAACTGTTTTTT. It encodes CATRVSVATNEKLFF.

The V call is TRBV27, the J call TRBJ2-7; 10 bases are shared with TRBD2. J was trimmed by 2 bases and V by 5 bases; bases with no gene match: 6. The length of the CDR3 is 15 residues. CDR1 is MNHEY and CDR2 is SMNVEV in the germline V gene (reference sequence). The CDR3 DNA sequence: TGTGCCAGCAGTGTGGGACTAGCGACTACCTACGAGCAGTACTTC. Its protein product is CASSVGLATTYEQYF.

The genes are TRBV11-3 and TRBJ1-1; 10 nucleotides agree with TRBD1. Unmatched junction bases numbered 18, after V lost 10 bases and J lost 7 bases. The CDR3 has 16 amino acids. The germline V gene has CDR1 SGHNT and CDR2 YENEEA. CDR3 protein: CATTRDRGGRANEAFF. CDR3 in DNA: TGTGCCACCACCCGGGACAGGGGAGGGCGGGCCAATGAAGCTTTCTTT.